The clone carrying this T cell receptor beta chain appeared a few times. RNA transcripts were the template for amplifying TCR beta CDR3 regions. The study used the HTBI primer set for a first-round RT-PCR of the TCR CDR3. From the multiplex PCR reads, TCRdb called clonotypes with MiXCR, one entry per CDR3 protein. The data show approximately 400,000 distinct CDR3 sequences, with about 15% seen just once and around 19% held by the top ten. The germline V gene encodes CDR1 ENHRY and CDR2 SYGVKD. There are 15 residues in the CDR3. The V gene lost 2 bases and the J gene lost 2 bases, with 13 bases spanning the gap. This record belongs to a study of T cells in Graves' hyperthyroidism and ophthalmopathy.

The chain has TRBV10-3 and TRBJ2-7; D assignment may be TRBD1 or TRBD2 (5 bases each). This receptor was obtained from a woman aged 25-40 years with Graves' ophthalmopathy. The specimen was blood. This chain's CDR3 is CAISEPMGTPYEQYF. CDR3 nucleotides: TGTGCCATCAGTGAGCCGATGGGGACCCCCTACGAGCAGTACTTC.